This T cell receptor beta chain appears in the sequencing data of a study of cytomegalovirus exposure and HLA in healthy donors. Whole-study findings and limits: Researchers counted roughly 150 TCR beta chains as cytomegalovirus-associated. An analysis was carried out later, and it reportedly showed fewer N-insertions in an Asian-associated ancestry cluster than the approximately 680-donor mean.

The V and J ends lost 0 bases and 4 bases, in that order; junction bases with no gene match: 1. Germline CDR1 SGDLS, CDR2 YYNGEE. This CDR3 is built from 14 residues. The study ran its PCR with 60 Vbeta and 13 Jbeta primers. In the original workflow: An analysis that came later counted roughly 80 million unique TCR beta chains, 10 million to 12 million shared. Sequencing was performed with immunoSEQ multiplex PCR; in TCRdb, only in-frame clones are kept and a portion is missing. V, J and clone size were drawn from that table, and D and trimming were deduced from the DNA. The sample lists around 130,000 clones; about 85% were seen once. As to this clone: Its antigen is unidentified. In the same sample, other DNA sequences code for this CDR3.

What was sequenced was PBMCs. The chain combines TRBV9 with TRBJ2-7; 10 nucleotides match TRBD2. The clonotype comes from a boy aged 5 to 17 in good health and CMV-seronegative. CDR3 nucleotide sequence: TGTGCCAGCAGCGTAGCTAGCGGGAGTTACGAGCAGTACTTC. Translating gives CASSVASGSYEQYF.